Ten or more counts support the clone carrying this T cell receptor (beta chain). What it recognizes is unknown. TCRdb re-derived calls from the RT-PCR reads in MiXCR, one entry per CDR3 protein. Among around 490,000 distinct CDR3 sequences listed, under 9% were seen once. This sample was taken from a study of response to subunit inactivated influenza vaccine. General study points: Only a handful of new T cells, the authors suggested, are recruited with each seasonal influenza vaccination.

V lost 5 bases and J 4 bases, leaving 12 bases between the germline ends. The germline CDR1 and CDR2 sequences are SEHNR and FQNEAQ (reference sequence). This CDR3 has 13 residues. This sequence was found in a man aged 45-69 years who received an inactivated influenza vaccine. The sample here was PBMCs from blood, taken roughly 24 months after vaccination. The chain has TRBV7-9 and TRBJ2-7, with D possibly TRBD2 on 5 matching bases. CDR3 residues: CASSPGGGYEQYF. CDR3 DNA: TGTGCCAGCAGCCCAGGAGGTGGATACGAGCAGTACTTC.